This T cell receptor beta chain was captured by sequencing in a study of OX40 agonist ivuxolimab in advanced cancers. Study-level findings and limits: Average numbers of expanded clones were greater in CD8+ T cells than in CD4+. Blood T cells, both CD4+ and CD8+, expanded clonally by week 6 at 0.1 to 3.0 mg/kg.

The data were produced by immunoSEQ multiplex PCR, yet TCRdb's version contains in-frame clones alone and is incomplete. This repertoire shows roughly 60,000 clones, 84% found once; its top ten account for around 25%. Samples were taken at baseline and on day 1 of cycles 4 and 7. Looked up from germline, CDR1 is MNHNS and CDR2 is SASEGT. The ends were cut back, 1 base at V and 1 base at J, with 11 bases in the middle. The CDR3 totals 16 residues. In the case of this clone: Its antigen is currently unknown.

The chain joins TRBV6-1 to TRBJ1-5; D remains ambiguous. This receptor was identified in an adult with an advanced solid tumor such as melanoma, head and neck, liver or kidney cancer. The specimen was CD4+ or CD8+ T cells sorted from blood, collected in a trial of the OX40 agonist ivuxolimab. Here the CDR3 DNA reads TGTGCCAGCAGTGAAGGAATTCGAGAGAGCAATCAGCCCCAGCATTTT. Protein: CASSEGIRESNQPQHF.